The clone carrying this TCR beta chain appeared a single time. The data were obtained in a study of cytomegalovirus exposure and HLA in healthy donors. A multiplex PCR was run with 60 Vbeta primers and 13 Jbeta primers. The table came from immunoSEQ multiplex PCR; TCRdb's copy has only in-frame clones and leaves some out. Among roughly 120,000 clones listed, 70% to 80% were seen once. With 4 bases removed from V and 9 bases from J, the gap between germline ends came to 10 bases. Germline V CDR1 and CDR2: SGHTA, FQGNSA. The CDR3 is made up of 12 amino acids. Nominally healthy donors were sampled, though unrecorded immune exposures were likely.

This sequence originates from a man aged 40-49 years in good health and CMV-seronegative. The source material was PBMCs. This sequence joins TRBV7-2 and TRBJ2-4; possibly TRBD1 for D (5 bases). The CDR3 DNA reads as TGTGCCAGCAGCTCAGACAGTAGCATTCAGTACTTC. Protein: CASSSDSSIQYF.